This T cell receptor (beta chain) was obtained from a study of blood T cell repertoires in COVID-19. Study context: From the United States, Italy and Spain came samples of acute and convalescent COVID-19.

Methods used by the authors: Scientists estimated how many nucleated cells there were by amplifying reference gene primers. Repertoires were generated with immunoSEQ multiplex PCR, while TCRdb's copy carries only in-frame clones and drops some. That table is the source of V, J and clone size, and D and trimming were worked out from the DNA. The data contain some 83,000 clones, roughly four fifths of them seen just once; the ten biggest clones take up 20% to 25%. This CDR3 has 15 residues. Germline CDR1 ENHRY, CDR2 SYGVKD. The V gene end was trimmed by 6 bases and the J gene end by 8 bases; junction bases not matched to a gene: 15.

The chain links TRBV10-3 to TRBJ1-2; 7 positions match TRBD1. This sequence was found in a human donor in a cohort sampled during active COVID-19. The sequencing input was peripheral blood. The CDR3 spells CAIRDIQGSLGGYTF. In DNA, the CDR3 is TGTGCCATCAGGGATATACAGGGGAGCCTCGGAGGCTACACCTTC.